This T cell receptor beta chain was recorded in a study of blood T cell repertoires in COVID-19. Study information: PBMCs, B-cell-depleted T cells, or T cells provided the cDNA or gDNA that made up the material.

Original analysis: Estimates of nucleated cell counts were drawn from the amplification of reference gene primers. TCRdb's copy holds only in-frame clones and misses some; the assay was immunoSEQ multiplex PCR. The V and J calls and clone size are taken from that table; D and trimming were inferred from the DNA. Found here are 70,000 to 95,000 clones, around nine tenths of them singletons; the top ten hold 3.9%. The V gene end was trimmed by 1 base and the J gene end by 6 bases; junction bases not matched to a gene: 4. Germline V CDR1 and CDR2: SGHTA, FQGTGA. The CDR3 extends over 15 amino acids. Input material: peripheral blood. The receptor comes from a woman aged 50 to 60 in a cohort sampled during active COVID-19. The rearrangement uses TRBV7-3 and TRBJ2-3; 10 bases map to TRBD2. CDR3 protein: CASSLNGLAADTQYF. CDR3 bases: TGTGCCAGCAGCTTAAATGGACTAGCGGCGGATACGCAGTATTTT.